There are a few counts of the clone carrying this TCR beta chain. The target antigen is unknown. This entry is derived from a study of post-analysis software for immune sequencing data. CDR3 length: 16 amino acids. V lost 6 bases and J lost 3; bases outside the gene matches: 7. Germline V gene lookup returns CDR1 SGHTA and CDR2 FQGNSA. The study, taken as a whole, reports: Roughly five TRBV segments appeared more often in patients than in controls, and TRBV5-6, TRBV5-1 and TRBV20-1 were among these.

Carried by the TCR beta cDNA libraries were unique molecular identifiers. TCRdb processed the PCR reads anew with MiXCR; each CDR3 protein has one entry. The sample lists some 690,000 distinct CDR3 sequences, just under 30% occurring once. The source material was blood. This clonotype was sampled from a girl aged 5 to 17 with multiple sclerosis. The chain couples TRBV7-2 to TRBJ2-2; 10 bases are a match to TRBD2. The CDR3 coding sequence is TGTGCCAGCAGTTCCAGGACTAGCGGATACACCGGGGAGCTGTTTTTT. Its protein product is CASSSRTSGYTGELFF.